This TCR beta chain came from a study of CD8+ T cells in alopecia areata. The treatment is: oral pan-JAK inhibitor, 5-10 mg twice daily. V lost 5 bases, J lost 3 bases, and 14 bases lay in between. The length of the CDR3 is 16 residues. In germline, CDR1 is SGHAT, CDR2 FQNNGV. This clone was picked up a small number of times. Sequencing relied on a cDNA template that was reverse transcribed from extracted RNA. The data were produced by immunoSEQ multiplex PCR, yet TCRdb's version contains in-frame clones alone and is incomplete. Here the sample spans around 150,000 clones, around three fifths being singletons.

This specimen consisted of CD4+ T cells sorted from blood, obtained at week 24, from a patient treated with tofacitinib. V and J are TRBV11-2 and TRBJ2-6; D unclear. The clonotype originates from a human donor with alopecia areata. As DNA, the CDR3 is TGTGCCAGCAGCCCCGCCCTTGGTGGTGGGGCCAACGTCCTGACTTTC. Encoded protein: CASSPALGGGANVLTF. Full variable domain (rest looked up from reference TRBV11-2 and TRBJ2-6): EAGVAQSPRYKIIEKRQSVAFWCNPISGHATLYWYQQILGQGPKLLIQFQNNGVVDDSQLPKDRFSAERLKGVDSTLKIQPAKLEDSAVYLCASSPALGGGANVLTFGAGSRLTVL.